Each of the 12 T cell receptor beta chains below was sequenced from the same sample in a study of beta chain features in type 1 diabetes. Every isolated RNA sample was fully reverse transcribed, so sequencing captured expressed TCRB transcripts. TCRdb's table, derived via immunoSEQ multiplex PCR, lists solely in-frame clones and lacks some. The table lists roughly 450,000 clones, over 10% of them singletons, with 0.035% to 0.05% in the top ten. Sequencing was done on a sample of naive CD4+ T cells from blood. The receptors derive from a woman in her late teens or twenties in good health.

This clone was counted only a few times. The chain uses TRBV18 and TRBJ1-2; TRBD1 agrees at 9 bases. The CDR3 spans 16 residues. V gave up 6 bases and J gave up 5 bases; unmatched junction bases: 13. In germline, CDR1 is KGHSH, CDR2 LQKENI. The CDR3 reads CASSTQGTGIRYGYTF. The CDR3 bases are TGTGCCAGCTCGACTCAGGGGACAGGGATCCGGTATGGCTACACCTTC.

This clone came up a few times. The V and J genes are TRBV7-8 and TRBJ2-1; TRBD1 aligns across 9 bases. V lost 5 bases, J lost 9 bases, and 8 bases stayed unmatched. The CDR3 has 14 residues. Germline CDR1 reads SGHVS; CDR2 reads FQNEAQ. The CDR3 DNA follows: TGTGCCAGCAGCCCCCGGACAGGGGTGGTTGAGCAGTTCTTC. Translation gives CASSPRTGVVEQFF. The full variable domain, rest sourced from reference TRBV7-8 and TRBJ2-1, is GAGVSQSPRYKVAKRGQDVALRCDPISGHVSLFWYQQALGQGPEFLTYFQNEAQLDKSGLPSDRFFAERPEGSVSTLKIQRTQQEDSAVYLCASSPRTGVVEQFFGPGTRLTVL.

The genes are TRBV6-5 and TRBJ1-5, with D perhaps TRBD1 (5 bases). V was trimmed by 4 bases and J by 1 base, leaving 11 bases between them. The CDR3 runs 15 residues. Looked up from germline, CDR1 is MNHEY and CDR2 is SVGAGI. The CDR3 DNA reads as TGTGCCAGCAGTTTTCAGGGTCAGAGCAATCAGCCCCAGCATTTT. Translation gives CASSFQGQSNQPQHF.

This clone was detected only a few times. This chain joins TRBV5-1 and TRBJ2-1; 11 bases fit TRBD2. Germline V gene lookup returns CDR1 SGHRS and CDR2 YFSETQ. The CDR3 is 14 amino acids. The V and J ends lost 5 bases and 8 bases, in that order; junction bases with no gene match: 6. The CDR3 DNA reads as TGCGCCAGCAGACGACTAGCGGGGACGGATGAGCAGTTCTTC. The encoded protein is CASRRLAGTDEQFF.

This clone was found once. The J gene is TRBJ1-5, the V gene TRBV2; D possibly corresponds to TRBD1 (5 bases). Germline CDR1 is SNHLY and CDR2 is FYNNEI. Trimming removed 7 bases from V and 7 bases from J, with 17 bases in between. The CDR3 covers 14 residues. CDR3 in DNA: TGTGCCAGCACGTGGGGGGACGCAGGACAGCCCCAGCATTTT. It specifies CASTWGDAGQPQHF.

There are a few counts of this clone. The V and J genes are TRBV6-6 and TRBJ1-3; D is uncertain. From germline, CDR1 is MNHNY and CDR2 SVGAGI (reference sequence). V was shortened by 2 bases and J by 2 bases, with 7 bases between the two germline ends. The CDR3 consists of 14 residues. CDR3 protein: CASSYRGTGNTIYF. The DNA for the CDR3 is TGTGCCAGCAGTTACCGCGGGACTGGAAACACCATATATTTT.

A few counts support this clone. The genes are TRBV9 and TRBJ1-1; D gene uncertain. V was pared by 0 bases and J by 3 bases, with 6 bases between. Germline CDR1 and CDR2: SGDLS and YYNGEE. CDR3 length equals 13 residues. CDR3 region: CASSVAGYTEAFF. The CDR3 nucleotides read TGTGCCAGCAGCGTAGCGGGATACACTGAAGCTTTCTTT.

The rearrangement joins TRBV9 to TRBJ2-1; no definite D call. The CDR3 sequence is 13 residues long. Trimming left V 4 bases short and J 4 bases short, with 9 bases between. Germline assignment: CDR1 SGDLS and CDR2 YYNGEE. The CDR3 loop is CASSPRGYNEQFF. The DNA of the CDR3 is TGTGCCAGCAGCCCGAGAGGATACAATGAGCAGTTCTTC.

J is TRBJ1-4 and V is TRBV7-9; weak D call: TRBD1 (5 bases). The germline V and J ends were trimmed by 2 bases and 10 bases, with 8 bases remaining between them. The CDR3 is 12 amino acids. CDR1 and CDR2 (germline): SEHNR, FQNEAQ (reference sequence). The CDR3 loop reads CASSLQGGKLFF. The CDR3 DNA reads as TGTGCCAGCAGCTTACAGGGTGGAAAACTGTTTTTT.

This chain links TRBV7-2 with TRBJ2-1, with D hard to call. CDR3 length equals 11 residues. Germline CDR1 and CDR2: SGHTA and FQGNSA. Trimming pared 1 base from V and 9 bases from J, leaving 4 bases between. The CDR3 sequence: CASSLVAEQFF. CDR3 bases: TGTGCCAGCAGCTTAGTGGCTGAGCAGTTCTTC.

Only a few counts were recorded for this clone. The V call is TRBV9, the J call TRBJ2-5; weak D call: TRBD1 (7 bases). Germline CDR1 is SGDLS and CDR2 is YYNGEE. Trimming took off 2 bases at V and 3 bases at J, with 14 bases between the two ends. The length of the CDR3 is 15 residues. The chain's CDR3 is CASSVGGQPKETQYF. The CDR3 DNA follows: TGTGCCAGCAGCGTGGGGGGACAGCCGAAAGAGACCCAGTACTTC.

The V call is TRBV15, the J call TRBJ2-3; TRBD1 might be the D (5 bases). This CDR3 is built from 12 residues. V lost 2 bases to trimming and J lost 6 bases, with 6 bases between them. Germline values: CDR1 LNHNV, CDR2 YYDKDF (reference sequence). The CDR3 spells CATSRNRDTQYF. CDR3 sequence (DNA): TGTGCCACCAGCAGAAACAGGGATACGCAGTATTTT.